These 8 T cell receptor beta chains came from one sample sequenced in a study of blood T cells in healthy people across ages. PCR was performed a second time for roughly 6 to 12 cycles using a sample-barcoded 5' primer and a J-beta primer mix. A single record per CDR3 protein comes from TCRdb applying MiXCR to the 5' RACE reads. The sample lists about 1.5 million distinct CDR3 sequences; 35% to 45% were seen once. The sequenced sample consisted of blood. These TCRs come from a woman aged 18 to 35 in good health.

The chain carries TRBV5-6 and TRBJ2-4; 12 bases align to TRBD1. The better agreement between TRBJ2-7 and the DNA end casts doubt on the J call. The CDR3 runs 18 residues. CDR1 is SGHDT, CDR2 YYEEEE, per germline. CDR3 sequence: CASSDPQTGQGASYEQYF. DNA of the CDR3: TGTGCCAGCAGCGATCCTCAAACGGGACAGGGGGCCTCCTACGAGCAGTACTTC.

This clonotype has just a few counts. The V and J genes are TRBV10-3 and TRBJ2-7; D not certain. CDR3 length: 13 amino acids. The V end lost 3 bases, the J end lost 4 bases, and 10 bases lay between the germline ends. CDR1 and CDR2 (germline): ENHRY, SYGVKD. CDR3 DNA: TGTGCCATCAGTGAAGGCGGCATGTACGAGCAGTACTTC. Translation: CAISEGGMYEQYF.

This clonotype was detected a few times. CDR3 loop: CSATGGSEYYNEQYF. CDR3 nucleotide sequence: TGCAGTGCCACGGGCGGGTCAGAGTATTACAATGAGCAGTACTTC. The J gene is TRBJ2-1, the V gene TRBV20-1; TRBD2 is a possible D gene (5 bases). The better agreement between TRBJ2-7 and the DNA end casts doubt on the J call. Germline lookup yields CDR1 DFQATT and CDR2 SNEGSKA (reference sequence). There are 15 residues in the CDR3.

Only a few counts were recorded for this clonotype. The chain has TRBV7-6 and TRBJ2-3; D gene unclear. Per the germline V gene, CDR1 is SGHVS and CDR2 is FNYEAQ. The CDR3 consists of 12 residues. The V gene lost 3 bases and the J gene lost 6 bases, with 7 bases spanning the gap. CDR3 nucleotides: TGTGCCAGCAGCTTCACGTTGGATACGCAGTATTTT. Translated: CASSFTLDTQYF.

The V gene is TRBV7-2, the J gene TRBJ1-2, with D unclear. Germline CDR1 reads SGHTA; CDR2 reads FQGNSA. The CDR3 is 13 residues long. V lost 3 bases and J 8 bases, leaving 13 bases between the germline ends. Here the CDR3 reads CASSLHEAGGYTF. The CDR3 nucleotides read TGTGCCAGCAGCTTGCACGAGGCGGGGGGCTACACCTTC.

The rearrangement uses TRBV20-1 and TRBJ2-7; D uncertain. CDR1 is DFQATT, CDR2 SNEGSKA, per germline (reference sequence). The CDR3 extends over 15 amino acids. Between the trimmed V and J ends, which lost 2 bases and 6 bases, there was a span of 20 bases. The CDR3: CSARSTLGRTAEQYF. The DNA for the CDR3 is TGCAGTGCTAGATCCACTCTAGGTCGTACAGCCGAGCAGTACTTC.

The chain couples TRBV28 to TRBJ2-2; D is possibly TRBD1 (5 bases). The length of the CDR3 is 12 residues. Looked up from germline, CDR1 is MDHEN and CDR2 is SYDVKM. Trimming removed 4 bases at V and 6 bases at J, with 6 bases between. The CDR3: CASSSTAGELFF. The DNA of the CDR3 is TGTGCCAGCAGTTCGACAGCCGGGGAGCTGTTTTTT.

The chain carries TRBV5-1 and TRBJ1-2, with D hard to call. Germline V CDR1 and CDR2: SGHRS, YFSETQ. Trimming took off 1 base at V and 0 bases at J, with 16 bases between the two ends. The CDR3 runs to 17 residues. The CDR3 DNA is TGCGCCAGCAGCTTGTTTAGGTTGAAGGGAACTAACTATGGCTACACCTTC. This encodes CASSLFRLKGTNYGYTF.